This TCR beta chain was recorded in a study of memory CD4+ T cells and cytomegalovirus serostatus. Study details: This sample comes from healthy Belgian adults, under 10 CMV seropositive, around 26 seronegative.

The sort gate was single viable CD3+CD4+CD8-CD45RO+ cells for memory CD4+ T cells. The CDR3 length is 10 residues. Trimming shortened V by 2 bases and J by 7 bases, and 5 bases separated the two germline ends. Per germline, CDR1 DFQATT and CDR2 SNEGSKA (reference sequence). Study-level points and caveats: The CMV-associated TCR signature appears largely within the CD4+ memory repertoire.

About this clone itself: The antigen remains undetermined.

Clones were read by immunoSEQ multiplex PCR, and TCRdb kept only the in-frame ones, dropping some. In the table there are about 57,000 clones, 65% to 80% of which are singletons. Sequenced sample: memory CD4+ T cells from blood. The sequence derives from an adult in good health and CMV-seronegative. The genes are TRBV20-1 and TRBJ1-1; D is ambiguous. In nucleotides, the CDR3 is TGCAGTGCTAGAAGAGATGAAGCTTTCTTT. Protein sequence: CSARRDEAFF.